This T cell receptor beta chain was recorded in a study of blood T cell repertoires in COVID-19. Profiling relied on immunoSEQ multiplex PCR, and the TCRdb table lists in-frame clones only, not all of them. The sample shows roughly 240,000 clones, 85% of them seen only once. Germline CDR1 reads SGHTA; CDR2 reads FQGNSA. V was trimmed by 6 bases and J by 3 bases, leaving 11 bases between them. CDR3 length: 13 residues. The rearrangement joins TRBV7-2 to TRBJ1-1; TRBD1 is a possible D gene (5 bases). This TCR came from a woman aged 45-65 years with acute COVID-19. Sequenced sample: PBMCs or T cells enriched from blood (not recorded which). As DNA, the CDR3 is TGTGCCAGCAGTTTACAGGTGTACACTGAAGCTTTCTTT. It translates to CASSLQVYTEAFF.